Following are 19 T cell receptor beta chains from one sample sequenced in a study of prognosis after radiotherapy for stage I lung cancer. From genomic DNA, two-round multiplex PCR was used to amplify TCR beta CDR3. Initially, in first-round PCR, primers specific to each TRBV and TRBJ gene were used. TCRdb re-called the multiplex PCR reads with MiXCR, one entry per CDR3 protein. The sample lists about 36,000 distinct CDR3 sequences, 25% to 40% occurring once. Sequencing was performed on PBMCs, taken before or after stereotactic body radiation therapy (not recorded which). Receptors were obtained from a donor of 50 years or more with non-small cell lung cancer.

This clonotype was observed at least ten times. This chain connects TRBV7-6 to TRBJ2-2; D gene unclear. Trimming left V 3 bases short and J 3 bases short, with 8 bases between. Germline CDR1 SGHVS, CDR2 FNYEAQ. This CDR3 contains 14 residues. The CDR3 DNA reads as TGTGCCAGCAGCTTTTTAAGGGACACCGGGGAGCTGTTTTTT. Protein product: CASSFLRDTGELFF.

To note about this clonotype: A much bigger clone sits one base away, suggesting this may be a read error. The chain has TRBV6-4 and TRBJ1-5; D ambiguous. The CDR3 is made up of 17 amino acids. Germline V gene data show CDR1 as MRHNA and CDR2 as SNTAGT. The CDR3 region has the DNA TGTGTCAGCACCAGGCCCCTCGCCCGATATAGCAATCAGCCCCAGCATTTT. Protein sequence: CVSTRPLARYSNQPQHF.

This clonotype has at least ten counts. V and J are TRBV7-2 and TRBJ2-3; 7 nucleotides align to TRBD2. Trimming cost V 3 bases and J 6 bases; bases outside gene matches: 6. Germline CDR1 reads SGHTA; CDR2 reads FQGNSA. This CDR3 has 14 residues. The CDR3 sequence: CASSLTSWLDTQYF. The CDR3 nucleotides are TGTGCCAGCAGCTTGACTAGCTGGTTGGATACGCAGTATTTT.

This clonotype has at least ten counts. The chain combines TRBV6-2 or TRBV6-3 with TRBJ1-5; the D gene is possibly TRBD1 (5 bases). Germline CDR1 MNHEY, CDR2 SVGEGT. The CDR3 is 15 amino acids. V lost 1 base and J lost 5, with 12 bases in between. The CDR3 DNA reads as TGTGCCAGCAGTTACTGGGGCAGGGCTGATCAGCCCCAGCATTTT. Its translation is CASSYWGRADQPQHF.

In this sample, this clonotype turned up once. A far larger clone is just one base off, so this is likely a read error. The V and J genes are TRBV6-9 and TRBJ1-1; no reliable D call. This CDR3 contains 13 residues. Per germline, CDR1 MNHGY and CDR2 SVAAGI. CDR3 bases: TGTGCCAGCATTTATAGAGGGTACACTGAAGCTTTCTTT. Protein: CASIYRGYTEAFF.

This chain joins TRBV2 and TRBJ2-3; a weak D match, TRBD1 (6 bases). The CDR3 is 15 amino acids. Germline V lookup: CDR1 SNHLY, CDR2 FYNNEI. V lost 5 bases and J 7 bases, leaving 19 bases between the germline ends. Here the CDR3 reads CASSRTVVLPNTQYF. CDR3 DNA: TGTGCCAGCAGTCGGACAGTGGTACTCCCTAATACGCAGTATTTT.

In its sample, this clonotype was seen many times. CDR3 sequence reads: CASSKDRAVNTEAFF. The CDR3 DNA is TGTGCCAGCAGCAAGGACAGGGCGGTGAACACTGAAGCTTTCTTT. The chain has TRBV13 and TRBJ1-1, with 8 bases that match TRBD1. The V segment lost 5 bases and the J segment 0 bases; nucleotides outside the gene matches: 5. Per germline, CDR1 PRHDT and CDR2 FYEKMQ (reference sequence). This CDR3 spans 15 amino acids. Together with reference TRBV13 and TRBJ1-1, the CDR3 gives the full variable domain: AAGVIQSPRHLIKEKRETATLKCYPIPRHDTVYWYQQGPGQDPQFLISFYEKMQSDKGSIPDRFSAQQFSDYHSELNMSSLELGDSALYFCASSKDRAVNTEAFFGQGTRLTVV.

The V gene is TRBV12-3 or TRBV12-4, the J gene TRBJ1-1; D is perhaps TRBD1 (5 bases). The germline V and J ends were trimmed by 4 bases and 4 bases, with 7 bases remaining between them. The CDR3 is 12 amino acids. Written as DNA, the CDR3 is TGTGCCAGCAGTTGGGGGGTCACTGAAGCTTTCTTT. Protein: CASSWGVTEAFF.

This clonotype was found many times. The chain uses TRBV18 and TRBJ2-5; D unclear. From germline, CDR1 is KGHSH and CDR2 LQKENI. V lost 5 bases, J lost 0 bases, and 1 base lay in between. The CDR3 length is 11 residues. The CDR3 loop is CASSNQETQYF. In DNA, the CDR3 is TGTGCCAGCTCAAACCAAGAGACCCAGTACTTC.

V and J are TRBV6-1 and TRBJ1-1; TRBD1 agrees at 8 bases. In germline, CDR1 is MNHNS, CDR2 SASEGT. After removal of 8 bases from V and 4 bases from J, the junction contained 9 bases not matched to a gene. The CDR3 consists of 14 residues. CDR3 sequence (DNA): TGTGCCAGCGACCAGGGACAGGTTAGCACTGAAGCTTTCTTT. It is translated as CASDQGQVSTEAFF.

The sample holds one count of this clonotype. The chain links TRBV6-1 to TRBJ1-1; D is perhaps TRBD1 (5 bases). Trimming removed 7 bases at V and 6 bases at J, with 30 bases between. CDR1 and CDR2 from the germline V gene are MNHNS and SASEGT. This CDR3 has 18 residues. CDR3 DNA sequence: TGTGCCAGCATCTATCATAGTGTAGGGGAGAACGGCGGGGCTGAAGCTTTCTTT. It encodes CASIYHSVGENGGAEAFF.

The rearrangement joins TRBV28 to TRBJ1-4; D is perhaps TRBD1 (6 bases). Germline V gene sequence: CDR1 MDHEN, CDR2 SYDVKM. The CDR3 covers 13 residues. Trimming pared 6 bases from V and 6 bases from J, leaving 11 bases between. The CDR3 region is CASSQGRDEKLFF. CDR3 sequence (DNA): TGTGCCAGCAGCCAGGGGCGGGATGAAAAACTGTTTTTT.

The V and J genes are TRBV11-3 and TRBJ2-1, with 8 nucleotides matching TRBD2. V lost 4 bases, J lost 5 bases, and 13 bases stayed unmatched. Germline lookup yields CDR1 SGHNT and CDR2 YENEEA. This CDR3 is 17 amino acids long. In DNA, the CDR3 is TGTGCCAGCAGCTCTACCGCCGGGACTAGATTAAACAATGAGCAGTTCTTC. Translating gives CASSSTAGTRLNNEQFF.

This clonotype has ten or more counts. This chain joins TRBV18 and TRBJ2-3; D call uncertain. The length of the CDR3 is 15 residues. Germline loops: CDR1 KGHSH, CDR2 LQKENI. V lost 2 bases and J 6 bases, leaving 15 bases between the germline ends. The CDR3 DNA sequence: TGTGCCAGCTCACCATCCCGGATTCGCGGTGATACGCAGTATTTT. Encoded protein: CASSPSRIRGDTQYF.

As regards this clonotype: This sequence may be a read error, since a much larger clone differs from it by one base. The V gene is TRBV3-1, the J gene TRBJ1-1, with 9 bases matching TRBD1. This CDR3 has 14 residues. Germline V gives CDR1 LGHDT, CDR2 YNNKEL (reference sequence). Written as DNA, the CDR3 is TGTGCCAGCAGCCATGCGGGGACAGGGCGTGAACCTTTCTTT. This translates into CASSHAGTGREPFF.

This clonotype was recorded at least ten times. The rearrangement uses TRBV20-1 and TRBJ2-5; D unclear. Germline CDR1 DFQATT, CDR2 SNEGSKA (reference sequence). The V end was cut by 0 bases, the J end by 5 bases, with 16 bases between. The CDR3 consists of 15 residues. The CDR3 nucleotides read TGCAGTGCTAGAGATACCCTTCAACCAAGGGAGACCCAGTACTTC. It specifies CSARDTLQPRETQYF.

This clonotype was seen at least ten times. V and J are TRBV30 and TRBJ2-2; TRBD1 matches 10 bases. Trimming at V came to 4 bases and at J to 10 bases, leaving 9 bases not matched to a gene. From germline, CDR1 is GTSNPN and CDR2 SVGIG (reference sequence). CDR3 size: 14 residues. The CDR3 nucleotides are TGTGCCTGGAATCGAAGGGACAGGGGTTCGGAGCTGTTTTTT. This sequence encodes CAWNRRDRGSELFF.

This clonotype was recorded at least ten times. The V gene is TRBV10-2, the J gene TRBJ2-2, with 9 positions matching TRBD1. CDR1 is WSHSY, CDR2 SAAADI, per germline. This CDR3 region has 19 residues. The junction had 12 bases not matched to a gene; V was cut back by 0 bases and J by 4 bases. CDR3 region: CASSESSRRGQGRTGELFF. In DNA form, the CDR3 reads TGCGCCAGCAGTGAGTCTTCTCGCCGGGGACAGGGACGCACCGGGGAGCTGTTTTTT.

Ten or more counts support this clonotype. The J gene is TRBJ2-1, the V gene TRBV9; D remains ambiguous. The CDR3 sequence is 14 residues long. The V gene's germline CDR1 is SGDLS and CDR2 YYNGEE. Trimming took 0 bases from V and 10 from J, leaving 14 bases between them. This CDR3 reads CASSVGPTDVEQFF. The CDR3 nucleotides are TGTGCCAGCAGCGTAGGCCCCACCGATGTGGAGCAGTTCTTC.